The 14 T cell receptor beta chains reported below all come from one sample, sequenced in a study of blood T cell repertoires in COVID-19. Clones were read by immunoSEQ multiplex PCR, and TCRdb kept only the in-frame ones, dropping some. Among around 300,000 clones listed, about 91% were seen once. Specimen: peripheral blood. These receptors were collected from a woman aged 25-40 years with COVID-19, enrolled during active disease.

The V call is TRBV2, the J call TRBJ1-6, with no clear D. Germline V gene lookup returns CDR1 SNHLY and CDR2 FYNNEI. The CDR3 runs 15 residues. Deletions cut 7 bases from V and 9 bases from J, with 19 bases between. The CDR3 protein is CASIGGLMGTSPLHF. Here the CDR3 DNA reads TGTGCCAGCATCGGAGGACTTATGGGTACTTCACCCCTCCACTTT. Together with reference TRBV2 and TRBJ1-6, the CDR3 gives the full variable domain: EPEVTQTPSHQVTQMGQEVILRCVPISNHLYFYWYRQILGQKVEFLVSFYNNEISEKSEIFDDQFSVERPDGSNFTLKIRSTKLEDSAMYFCASIGGLMGTSPLHFGNGTRLTVT.

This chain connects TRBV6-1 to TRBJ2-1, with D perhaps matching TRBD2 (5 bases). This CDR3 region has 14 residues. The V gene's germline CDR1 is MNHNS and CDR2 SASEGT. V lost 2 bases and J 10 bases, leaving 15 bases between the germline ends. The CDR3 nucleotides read TGTGCCAGCAGTGAATACGGCTCCCGGGGAGAGCAGTTCTTC. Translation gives CASSEYGSRGEQFF.

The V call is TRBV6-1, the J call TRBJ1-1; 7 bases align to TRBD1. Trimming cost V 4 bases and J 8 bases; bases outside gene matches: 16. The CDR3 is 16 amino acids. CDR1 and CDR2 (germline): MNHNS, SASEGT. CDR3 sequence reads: CASSGQGAAIGGEAFF. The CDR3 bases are TGTGCCAGCAGTGGACAGGGCGCGGCAATAGGAGGGGAAGCTTTCTTT.

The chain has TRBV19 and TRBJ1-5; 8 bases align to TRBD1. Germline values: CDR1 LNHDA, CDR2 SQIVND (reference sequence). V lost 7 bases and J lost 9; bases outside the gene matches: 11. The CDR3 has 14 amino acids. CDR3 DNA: TGTGCCAGTACCGACGGACAGGGAAGCGGGCCCCAGCATTTT. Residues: CASTDGQGSGPQHF.

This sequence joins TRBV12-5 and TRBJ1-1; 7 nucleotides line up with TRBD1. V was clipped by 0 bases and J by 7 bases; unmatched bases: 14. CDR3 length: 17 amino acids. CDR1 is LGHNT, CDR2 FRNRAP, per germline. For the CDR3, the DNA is TGTGCTAGTGGTTTGGTACTGGGATTGGCAGGGGGTTTTGAAGCTTTCTTT. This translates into CASGLVLGLAGGFEAFF.

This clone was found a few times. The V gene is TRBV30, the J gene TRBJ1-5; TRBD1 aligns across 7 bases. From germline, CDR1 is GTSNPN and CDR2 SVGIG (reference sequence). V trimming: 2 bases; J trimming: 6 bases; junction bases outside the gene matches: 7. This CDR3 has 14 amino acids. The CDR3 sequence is CAWSLDRSSQPQHF. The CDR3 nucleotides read TGTGCCTGGAGTCTGGACAGGTCAAGTCAGCCCCAGCATTTT.

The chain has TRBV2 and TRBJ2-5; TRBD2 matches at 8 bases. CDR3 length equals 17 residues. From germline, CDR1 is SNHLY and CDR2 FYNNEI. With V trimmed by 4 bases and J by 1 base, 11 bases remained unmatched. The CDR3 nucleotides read TGTGCCAGCAGTGTAGGGAATTTAGCGGGGAGCCAAGAGACCCAGTACTTC. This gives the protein CASSVGNLAGSQETQYF.

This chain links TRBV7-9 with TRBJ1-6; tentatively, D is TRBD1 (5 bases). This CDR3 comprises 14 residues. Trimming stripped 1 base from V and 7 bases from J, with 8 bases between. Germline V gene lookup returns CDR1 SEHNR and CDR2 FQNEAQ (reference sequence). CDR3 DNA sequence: TGTGCCAGCAGCTTAGGGGAGGGGAATTCACCCCTCCACTTT. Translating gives CASSLGEGNSPLHF.

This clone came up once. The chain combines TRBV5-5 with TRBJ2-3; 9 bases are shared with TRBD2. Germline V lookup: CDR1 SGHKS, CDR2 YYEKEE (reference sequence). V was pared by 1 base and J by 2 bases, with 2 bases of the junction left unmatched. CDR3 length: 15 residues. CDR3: CASSLSSGVTDTQYF. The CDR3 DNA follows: TGTGCCAGCAGCTTGTCTAGCGGGGTCACAGATACGCAGTATTTT.

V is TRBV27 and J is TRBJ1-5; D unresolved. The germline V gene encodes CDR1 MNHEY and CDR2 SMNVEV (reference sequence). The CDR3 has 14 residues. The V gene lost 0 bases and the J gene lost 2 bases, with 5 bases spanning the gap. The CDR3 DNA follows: TGTGCCAGCAGTTTATCCTTTGGCAATCAGCCCCAGCATTTT. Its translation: CASSLSFGNQPQHF.

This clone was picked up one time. CDR3 loop: CASSEPGLLTYEQYV. The CDR3 nucleotides are TGTGCCAGCAGTGAGCCGGGACTACTCACCTACGAGCAGTACGTC. The chain combines TRBV2 with TRBJ2-7, with 7 positions matching TRBD2. Germline assignment: CDR1 SNHLY and CDR2 FYNNEI. The CDR3 has 15 amino acids. V shed 3 bases and J 2 bases; nucleotides not matched to a gene: 7.

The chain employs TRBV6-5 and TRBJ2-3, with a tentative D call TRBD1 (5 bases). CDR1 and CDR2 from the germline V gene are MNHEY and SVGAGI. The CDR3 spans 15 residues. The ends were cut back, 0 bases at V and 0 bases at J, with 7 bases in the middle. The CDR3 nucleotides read TGTGCCAGCAGTTACTCTAGGGGAAGCACAGATACGCAGTATTTT. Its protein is CASSYSRGSTDTQYF.

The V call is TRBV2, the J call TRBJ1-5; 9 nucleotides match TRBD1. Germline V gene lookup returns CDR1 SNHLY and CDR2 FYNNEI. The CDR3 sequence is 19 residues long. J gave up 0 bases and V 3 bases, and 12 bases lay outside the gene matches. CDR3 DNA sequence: TGTGCCAGCAGTGAGATACAGGGGGCAGGGTGGCGTAGCAATCAGCCCCAGCATTTT. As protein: CASSEIQGAGWRSNQPQHF.

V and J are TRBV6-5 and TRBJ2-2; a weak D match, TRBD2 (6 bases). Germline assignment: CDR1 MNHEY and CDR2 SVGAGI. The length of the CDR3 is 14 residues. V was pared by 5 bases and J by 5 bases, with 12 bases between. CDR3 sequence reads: CASSRDWGTGELFF. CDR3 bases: TGTGCCAGCAGTCGGGACTGGGGAACCGGGGAGCTGTTTTTT.